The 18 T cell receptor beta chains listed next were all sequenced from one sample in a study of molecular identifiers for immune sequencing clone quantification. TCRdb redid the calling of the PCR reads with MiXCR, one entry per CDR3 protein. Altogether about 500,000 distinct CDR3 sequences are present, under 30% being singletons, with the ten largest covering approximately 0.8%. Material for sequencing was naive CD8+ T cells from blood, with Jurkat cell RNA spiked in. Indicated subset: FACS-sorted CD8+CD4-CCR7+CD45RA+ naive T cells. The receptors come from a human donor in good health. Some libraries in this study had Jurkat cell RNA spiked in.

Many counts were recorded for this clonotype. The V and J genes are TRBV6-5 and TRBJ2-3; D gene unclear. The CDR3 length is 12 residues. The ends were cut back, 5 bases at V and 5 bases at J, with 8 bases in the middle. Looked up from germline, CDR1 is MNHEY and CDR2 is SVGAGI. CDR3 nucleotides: TGTGCCAGCAGTACGAGGATAGATACGCAGTATTTT. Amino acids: CASSTRIDTQYF.

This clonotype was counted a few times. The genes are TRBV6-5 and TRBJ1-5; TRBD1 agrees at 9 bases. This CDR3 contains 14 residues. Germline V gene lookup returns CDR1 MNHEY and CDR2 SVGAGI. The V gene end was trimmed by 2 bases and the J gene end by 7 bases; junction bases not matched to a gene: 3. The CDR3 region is CASSYGTGTQPQHF. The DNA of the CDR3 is TGTGCCAGCAGTTACGGGACAGGGACCCAGCCCCAGCATTTT.

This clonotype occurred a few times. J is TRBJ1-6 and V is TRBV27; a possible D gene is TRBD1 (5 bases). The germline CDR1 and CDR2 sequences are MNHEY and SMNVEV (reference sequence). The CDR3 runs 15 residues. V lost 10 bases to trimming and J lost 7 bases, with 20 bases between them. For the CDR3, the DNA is TGTGCCACCCATCCGTTTGGGGGGAACAATTCACCCCTCCACTTT. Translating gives CATHPFGGNNSPLHF.

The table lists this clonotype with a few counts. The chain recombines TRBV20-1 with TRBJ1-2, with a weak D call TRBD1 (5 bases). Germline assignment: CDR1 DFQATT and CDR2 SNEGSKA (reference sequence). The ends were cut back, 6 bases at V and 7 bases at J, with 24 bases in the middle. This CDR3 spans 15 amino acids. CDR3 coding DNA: TGCAGTGCCCCGACCGGGACTTCGTCAAAATTTGGCTACACCTTC. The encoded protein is CSAPTGTSSKFGYTF.

CDR3 coding DNA: TGTGCCAGCAGTGAATTGGGATCGGATGGCTACACCTTC. It specifies CASSELGSDGYTF. The chain joins TRBV2 to TRBJ1-2, with unresolved D. CDR1 and CDR2 from the germline V gene are SNHLY and FYNNEI. V lost 2 bases to trimming and J lost 6 bases, with 10 bases between them. This CDR3 has 13 amino acids.

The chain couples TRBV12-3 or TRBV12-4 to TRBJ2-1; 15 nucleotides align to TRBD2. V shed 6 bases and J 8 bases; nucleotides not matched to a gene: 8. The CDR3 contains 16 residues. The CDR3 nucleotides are TGTGCCAGCAGCGGACTAGCGGGAGGGAGAGCGGATGAGCAGTTCTTC. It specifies CASSGLAGGRADEQFF.

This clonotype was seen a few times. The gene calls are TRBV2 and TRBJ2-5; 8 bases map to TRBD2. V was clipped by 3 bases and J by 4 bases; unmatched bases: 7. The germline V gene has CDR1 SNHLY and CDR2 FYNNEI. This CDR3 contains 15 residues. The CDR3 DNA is TGTGCCAGCAGTGAGGAAAGCGGGAGACGAGAGACCCAGTACTTC. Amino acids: CASSEESGRRETQYF.

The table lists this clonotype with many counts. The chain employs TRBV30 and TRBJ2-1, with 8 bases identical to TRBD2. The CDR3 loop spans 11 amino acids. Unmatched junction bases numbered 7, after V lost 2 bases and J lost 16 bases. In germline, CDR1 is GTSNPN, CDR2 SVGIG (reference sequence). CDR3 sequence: CAWSPGLGEFF. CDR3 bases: TGTGCCTGGAGTCCGGGACTAGGGGAATTCTTC.

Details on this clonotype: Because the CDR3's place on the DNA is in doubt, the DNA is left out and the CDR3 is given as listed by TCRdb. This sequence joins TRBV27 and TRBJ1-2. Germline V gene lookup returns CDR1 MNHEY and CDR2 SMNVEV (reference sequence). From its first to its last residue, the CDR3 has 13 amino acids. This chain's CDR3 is CASSSSRNYGYTF.

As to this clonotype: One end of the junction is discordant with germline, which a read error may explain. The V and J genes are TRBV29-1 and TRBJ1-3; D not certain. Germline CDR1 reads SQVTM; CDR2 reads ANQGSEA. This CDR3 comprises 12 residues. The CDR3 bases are TGCAGCGGCGTCCTCTCTGGAAACACCACATATTTT. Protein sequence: CSGVLSGNTTYF.

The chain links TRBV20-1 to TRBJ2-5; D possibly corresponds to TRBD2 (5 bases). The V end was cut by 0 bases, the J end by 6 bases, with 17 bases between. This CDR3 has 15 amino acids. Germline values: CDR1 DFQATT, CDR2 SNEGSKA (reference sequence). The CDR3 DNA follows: TGCAGTGCTAGAGAAGAGGCCACAGCCGGGAAGACCCAGTACTTC. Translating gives CSAREEATAGKTQYF.

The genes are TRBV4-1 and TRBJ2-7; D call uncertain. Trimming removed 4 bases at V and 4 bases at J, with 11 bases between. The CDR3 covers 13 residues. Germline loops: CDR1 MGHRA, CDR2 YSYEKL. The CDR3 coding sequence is TGCGCCAGCAGCCTAGACTGGGGTTACGAGCAGTACTTC. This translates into CASSLDWGYEQYF.

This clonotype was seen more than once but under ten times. CDR3 bases: TGTGCCACCAGTGATCAGCCGCCAAATACGCAGTATTTT. This gives the protein CATSDQPPNTQYF. The chain carries TRBV24-1 and TRBJ2-3; no clear D. The CDR3 sequence is 13 residues long. Between the trimmed V and J ends, which lost 3 bases and 7 bases, there was a span of 10 bases. Looked up from germline, CDR1 is KGHDR and CDR2 is SFDVKD.

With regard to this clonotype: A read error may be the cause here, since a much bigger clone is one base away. CDR3 region: CACRRQGLGEQYF. The CDR3 DNA follows: TGTGCCTGCCGCAGACAGGGACTTGGCGAGCAGTACTTC. This chain joins TRBV6-1 and TRBJ2-7; D may be TRBD1 (7 bases). Germline-derived CDR1 and CDR2 are MNHNS and SASEGT. V lost 11 bases and J 6 bases, leaving 20 bases between the germline ends. The CDR3 runs 13 residues.

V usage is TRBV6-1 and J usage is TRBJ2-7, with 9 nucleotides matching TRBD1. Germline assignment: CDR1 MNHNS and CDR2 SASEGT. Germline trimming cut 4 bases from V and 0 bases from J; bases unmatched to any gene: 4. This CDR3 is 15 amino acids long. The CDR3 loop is CASSVWDRASYEQYF. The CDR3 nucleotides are TGTGCCAGCAGTGTTTGGGACAGGGCCTCCTACGAGCAGTACTTC.

The CDR3 protein is CASSFNDRDEQYF. The CDR3 DNA sequence: TGTGCCAGCAGTTTCAACGACAGGGACGAGCAGTACTTC. The chain couples TRBV27 to TRBJ2-7; 7 bases match TRBD1. The CDR3 length is 13 residues. Trimming at V came to 3 bases and at J to 5 bases, leaving 4 bases not matched to a gene. The germline gives CDR1 MNHEY, CDR2 SMNVEV (reference sequence).

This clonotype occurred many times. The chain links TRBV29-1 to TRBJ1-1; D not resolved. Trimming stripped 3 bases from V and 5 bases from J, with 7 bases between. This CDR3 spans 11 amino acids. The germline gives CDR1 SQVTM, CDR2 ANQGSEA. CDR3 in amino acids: CSVELATEAFF. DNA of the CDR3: TGCAGCGTTGAGCTGGCAACTGAAGCTTTCTTT.

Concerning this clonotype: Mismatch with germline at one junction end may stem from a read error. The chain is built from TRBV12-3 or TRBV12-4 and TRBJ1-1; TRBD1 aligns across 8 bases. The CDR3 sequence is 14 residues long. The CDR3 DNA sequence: TGTGCCAGCAGTATAGCACAGGGGGGCACTGAAGCTTTCTTT. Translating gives CASSIAQGGTEAFF.